This TCR beta chain appears in the sequencing data of a study of cytomegalovirus exposure and HLA in healthy donors. For the study at large: In a later analysis, it was reported that the roughly 130 validation repertoires had been produced on the same platform as the 500 to 850 repertoires belonging to the first cohort.

On this clone: Its target is not known.

Separate from the approximately 730-subject first cohort, the approximately 120-subject validation cohort was the one that the donors belonged to. Unmatched junction bases numbered 5, after V lost 6 bases and J lost 3 bases. Germline loops: CDR1 MDHEN, CDR2 SYDVKM. This CDR3 contains 13 residues. This table comes from immunoSEQ multiplex PCR, and its TCRdb copy is limited to in-frame clones, with some not included. The sample lists around 130,000 clones; under 90% were seen once. Study-wide points: CMV antigen specificity of three CMV-associated chains was confirmed in vitro. Cytomegalovirus-associated status was assigned to more than 150 TCR beta chains.

This receptor was obtained from a young man in good health and CMV-seronegative. The sequenced sample consisted of PBMCs. The chain couples TRBV28 to TRBJ2-7; 7 positions agree with TRBD1. The CDR3 DNA reads TGTGCCAGCAGATCGGGACAGAACTACGAGCAGTACTTC. Translating it yields CASRSGQNYEQYF.